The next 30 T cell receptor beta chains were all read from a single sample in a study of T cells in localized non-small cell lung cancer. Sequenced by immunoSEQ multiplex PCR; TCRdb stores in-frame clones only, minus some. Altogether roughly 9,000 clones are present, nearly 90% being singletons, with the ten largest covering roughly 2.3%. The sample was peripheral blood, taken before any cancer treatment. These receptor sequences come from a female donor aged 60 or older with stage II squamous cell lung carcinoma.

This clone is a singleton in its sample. The CDR3 DNA sequence: TGCGCCAGCAGCCCGGACAGGAACTATGGCTACACCTTC. This codes for CASSPDRNYGYTF. The chain is built from TRBV5-1 and TRBJ1-2; 7 bases match TRBD1. CDR3 length: 13 amino acids. Germline values: CDR1 SGHRS, CDR2 YFSETQ. The J segment lost 2 bases and the V segment lost 4 bases, leaving 2 bases of the junction unmatched.

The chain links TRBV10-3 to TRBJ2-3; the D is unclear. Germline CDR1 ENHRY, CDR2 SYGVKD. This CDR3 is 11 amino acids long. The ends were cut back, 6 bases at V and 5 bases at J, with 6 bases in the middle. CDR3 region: CAIRDRDTQYF. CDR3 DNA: TGTGCCATCAGGGATCGAGATACGCAGTATTTT.

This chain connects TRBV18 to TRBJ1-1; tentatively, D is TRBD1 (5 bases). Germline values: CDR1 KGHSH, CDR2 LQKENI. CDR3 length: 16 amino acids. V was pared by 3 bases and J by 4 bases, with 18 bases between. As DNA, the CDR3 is TGTGCCAGCTCACCTAACCCGACAGTTTCGGGCACTGAAGCTTTCTTT. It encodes CASSPNPTVSGTEAFF.

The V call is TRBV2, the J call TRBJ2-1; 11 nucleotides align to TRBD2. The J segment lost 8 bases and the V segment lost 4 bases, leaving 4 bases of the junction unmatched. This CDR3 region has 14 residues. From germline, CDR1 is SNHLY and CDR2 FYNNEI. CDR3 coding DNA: TGTGCCAGCAGTGTAGCGGGAGGGTTGGATGAGCAGTTCTTC. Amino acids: CASSVAGGLDEQFF.

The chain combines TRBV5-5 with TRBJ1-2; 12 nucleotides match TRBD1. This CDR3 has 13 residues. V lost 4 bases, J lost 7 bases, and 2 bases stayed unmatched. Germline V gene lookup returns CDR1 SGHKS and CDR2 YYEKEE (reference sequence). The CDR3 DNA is TGTGCCAGCAGCCGGGACAGGGGGCCTGGCTACACCTTC. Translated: CASSRDRGPGYTF.

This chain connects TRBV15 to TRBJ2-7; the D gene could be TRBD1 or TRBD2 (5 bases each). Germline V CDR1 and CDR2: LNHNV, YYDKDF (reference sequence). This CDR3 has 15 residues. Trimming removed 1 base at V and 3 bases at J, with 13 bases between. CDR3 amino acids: CATSRAGAIGYEQYF. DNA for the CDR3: TGTGCCACCAGCAGAGCCGGGGCGATCGGCTACGAGCAGTACTTC.

The CDR3 sequence: CASSLGQGGFTEAFF. In DNA, the CDR3 is TGTGCCAGCAGTCTCGGACAGGGGGGATTCACTGAAGCTTTCTTT. J is TRBJ1-1 and V is TRBV6-5; 10 bases align to TRBD1. The length of the CDR3 is 15 residues. In germline, CDR1 is MNHEY, CDR2 SVGAGI. The trim removed 5 bases at V and 4 bases at J, leaving 7 bases unmatched.

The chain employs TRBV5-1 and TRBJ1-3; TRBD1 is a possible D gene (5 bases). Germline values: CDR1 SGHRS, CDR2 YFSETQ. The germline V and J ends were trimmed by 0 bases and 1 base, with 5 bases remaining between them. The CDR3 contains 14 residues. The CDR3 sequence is CASSLDRSGNTIYF. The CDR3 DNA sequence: TGCGCCAGCAGCTTGGACAGGTCTGGAAACACCATATATTTT. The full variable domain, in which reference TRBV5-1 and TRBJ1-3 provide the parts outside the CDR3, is KAGVTQTPRYLIKTRGQQVTLSCSPISGHRSVSWYQQTPGQGLQFLFEYFSETQRNKGNFPGRFSGRQFSNSRSEMNVSTLELGDSALYLCASSLDRSGNTIYFGEGSWLTVV.

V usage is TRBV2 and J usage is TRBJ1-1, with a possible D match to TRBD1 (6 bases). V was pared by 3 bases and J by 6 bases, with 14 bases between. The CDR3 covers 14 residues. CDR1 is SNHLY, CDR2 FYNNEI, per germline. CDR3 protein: CASSEGSRTAEAFF. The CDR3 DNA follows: TGTGCCAGCAGTGAGGGATCTCGGACAGCTGAAGCTTTCTTT.

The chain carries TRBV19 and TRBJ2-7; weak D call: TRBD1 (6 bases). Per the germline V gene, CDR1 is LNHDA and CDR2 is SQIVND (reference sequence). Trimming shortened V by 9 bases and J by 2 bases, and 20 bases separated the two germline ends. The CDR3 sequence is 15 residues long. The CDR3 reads CARSPTGQTTYEQYV. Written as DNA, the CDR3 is TGTGCCAGGAGTCCCACCGGACAGACGACCTACGAGCAGTACGTC.

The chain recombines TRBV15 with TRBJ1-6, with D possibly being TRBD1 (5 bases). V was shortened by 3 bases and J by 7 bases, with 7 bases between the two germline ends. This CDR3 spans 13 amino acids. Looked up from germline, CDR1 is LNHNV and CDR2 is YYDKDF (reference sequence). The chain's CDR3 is CATSRGRNSPLHF. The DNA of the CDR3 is TGTGCCACCAGCAGGGGACGGAATTCACCCCTCCACTTT.

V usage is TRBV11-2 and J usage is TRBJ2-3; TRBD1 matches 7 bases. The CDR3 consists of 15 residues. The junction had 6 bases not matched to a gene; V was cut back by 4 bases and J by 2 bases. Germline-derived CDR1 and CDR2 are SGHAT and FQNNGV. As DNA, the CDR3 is TGTGCCAGCAGCTCACAGGGGTTTTTCACAGATACGCAGTATTTT. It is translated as CASSSQGFFTDTQYF.

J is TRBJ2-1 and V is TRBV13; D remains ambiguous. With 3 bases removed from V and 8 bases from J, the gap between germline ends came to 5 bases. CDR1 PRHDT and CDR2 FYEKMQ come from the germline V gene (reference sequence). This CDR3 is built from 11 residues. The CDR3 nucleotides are TGTGCCAGCAGCTTGGGATATGAGCAGTTCTTC. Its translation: CASSLGYEQFF.

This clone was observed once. CDR3 region: CASTLTGGGRGGYTF. The CDR3 region has the DNA TGTGCCAGCACCCTCACCGGGGGGGGACGGGGTGGCTACACCTTC. The V gene is TRBV28, the J gene TRBJ1-2; D is possibly TRBD1 (5 bases). Germline V gene sequence: CDR1 MDHEN, CDR2 SYDVKM. Trimming left V 7 bases short and J 7 bases short, with 22 bases between. CDR3 size: 15 residues.

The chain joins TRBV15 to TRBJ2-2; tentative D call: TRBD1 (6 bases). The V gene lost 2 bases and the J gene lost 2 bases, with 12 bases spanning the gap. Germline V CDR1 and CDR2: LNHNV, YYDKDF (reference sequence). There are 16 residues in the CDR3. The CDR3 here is CATSRPGTSNTGELFF. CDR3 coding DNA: TGTGCCACCAGCAGACCAGGGACATCTAACACCGGGGAGCTGTTTTTT.

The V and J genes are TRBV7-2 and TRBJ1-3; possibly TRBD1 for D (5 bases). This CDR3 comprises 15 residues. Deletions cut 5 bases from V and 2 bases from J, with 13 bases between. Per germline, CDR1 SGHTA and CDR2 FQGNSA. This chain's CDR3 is CASSINQGAGNTIYF. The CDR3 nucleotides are TGTGCCAGCAGCATCAACCAGGGTGCTGGAAACACCATATATTTT. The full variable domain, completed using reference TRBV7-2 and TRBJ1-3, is GAGVSQSPSNKVTEKGKDVELRCDPISGHTALYWYRQSLGQGLEFLIYFQGNSAPDKSGLPSDRFSAERTGGSVSTLTIQRTQQEDSAVYLCASSINQGAGNTIYFGEGSWLTVV.

The chain's CDR3 is CASSLTPGLRAGELFF. The CDR3 region has the DNA TGCGCCAGCAGCTTGACGCCGGGATTACGGGCCGGGGAGCTGTTTTTT. The rearrangement joins TRBV5-1 to TRBJ2-2; possible D gene TRBD2, 5 bases. The CDR3 is made up of 16 amino acids. The V gene's germline CDR1 is SGHRS and CDR2 YFSETQ. Trimming took 1 base from V and 6 from J, leaving 16 bases between them.

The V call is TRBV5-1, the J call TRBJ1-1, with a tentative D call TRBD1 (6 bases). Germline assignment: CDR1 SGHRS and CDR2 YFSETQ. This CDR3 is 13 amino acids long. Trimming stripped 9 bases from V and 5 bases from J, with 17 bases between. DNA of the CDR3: TGCGCCACGAGGGAGAGGGGGGAAACTGAAGCTTTCTTT. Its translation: CATRERGETEAFF.

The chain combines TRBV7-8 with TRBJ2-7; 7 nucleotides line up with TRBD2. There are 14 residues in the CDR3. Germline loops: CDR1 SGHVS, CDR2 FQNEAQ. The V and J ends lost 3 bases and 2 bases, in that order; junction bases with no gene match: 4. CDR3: CASSLGLRAYEQYV. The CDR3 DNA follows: TGTGCCAGCAGCTTGGGACTACGAGCCTACGAGCAGTACGTC.

CDR3 loop: CASSVGGGETQYF. CDR3 bases: TGTGCCAGCAGCGTCGGGGGTGGAGAGACCCAGTACTTC. The J gene is TRBJ2-5, the V gene TRBV2, with a tentative D call TRBD2 (6 bases). This CDR3 contains 13 residues. Trimming cost V 6 bases and J 4 bases, with 12 bases left between them. The germline V gene encodes CDR1 SNHLY and CDR2 FYNNEI.

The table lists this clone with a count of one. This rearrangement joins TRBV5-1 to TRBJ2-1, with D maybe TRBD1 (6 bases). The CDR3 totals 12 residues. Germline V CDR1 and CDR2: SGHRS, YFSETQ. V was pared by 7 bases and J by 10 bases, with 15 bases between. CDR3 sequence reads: CASGVDSYEQFF. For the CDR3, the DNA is TGCGCCAGCGGCGTGGACAGTTACGAGCAGTTCTTC.

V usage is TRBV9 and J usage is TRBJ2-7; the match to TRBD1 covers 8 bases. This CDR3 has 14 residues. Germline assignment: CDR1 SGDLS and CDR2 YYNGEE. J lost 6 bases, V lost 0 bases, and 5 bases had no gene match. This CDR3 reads CASSVGTGLGEQYF. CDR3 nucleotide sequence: TGTGCCAGCAGCGTAGGGACAGGGCTGGGCGAGCAGTACTTC.

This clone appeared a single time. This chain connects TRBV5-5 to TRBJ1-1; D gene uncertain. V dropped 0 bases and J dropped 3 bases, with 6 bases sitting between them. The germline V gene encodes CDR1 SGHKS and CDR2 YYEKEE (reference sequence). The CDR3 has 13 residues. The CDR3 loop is CASSLAEYTEAFF. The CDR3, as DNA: TGTGCCAGCAGCTTGGCCGAGTACACTGAAGCTTTCTTT.

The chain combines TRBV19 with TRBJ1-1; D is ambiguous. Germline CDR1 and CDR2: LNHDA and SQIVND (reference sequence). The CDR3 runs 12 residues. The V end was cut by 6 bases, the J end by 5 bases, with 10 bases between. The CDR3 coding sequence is TGTGCCAGTAGAGACACGTATACTGAAGCTTTCTTT. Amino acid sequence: CASRDTYTEAFF.

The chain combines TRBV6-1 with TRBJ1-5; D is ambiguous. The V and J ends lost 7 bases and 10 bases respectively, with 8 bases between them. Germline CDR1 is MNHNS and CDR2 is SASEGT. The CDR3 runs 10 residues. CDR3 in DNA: TGTGCCAGCACAAGGGCACCCCAGCATTTT. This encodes CASTRAPQHF.

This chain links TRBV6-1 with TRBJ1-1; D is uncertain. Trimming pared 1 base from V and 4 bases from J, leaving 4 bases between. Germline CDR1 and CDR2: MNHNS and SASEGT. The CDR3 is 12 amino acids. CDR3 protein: CASSEEGTEAFF. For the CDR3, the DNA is TGTGCCAGCAGTGAAGAAGGCACTGAAGCTTTCTTT.

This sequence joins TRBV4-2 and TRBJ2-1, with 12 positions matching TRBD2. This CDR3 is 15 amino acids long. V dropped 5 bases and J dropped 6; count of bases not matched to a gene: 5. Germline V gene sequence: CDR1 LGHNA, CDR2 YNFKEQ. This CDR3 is CASSLGTSGSNEQFF. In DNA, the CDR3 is TGTGCCAGCAGCTTGGGGACTAGCGGGTCCAATGAGCAGTTCTTC.

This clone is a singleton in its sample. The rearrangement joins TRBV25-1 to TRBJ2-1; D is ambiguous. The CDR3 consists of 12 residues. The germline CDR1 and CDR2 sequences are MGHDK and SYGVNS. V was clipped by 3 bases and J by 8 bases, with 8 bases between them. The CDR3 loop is CASSDLTDEQFF. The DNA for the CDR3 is TGTGCCAGCAGTGATTTAACCGATGAGCAGTTCTTC.

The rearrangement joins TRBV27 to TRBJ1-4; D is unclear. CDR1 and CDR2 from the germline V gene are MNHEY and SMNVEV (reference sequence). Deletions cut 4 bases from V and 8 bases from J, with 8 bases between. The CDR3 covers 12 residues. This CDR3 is CASSSYGEKLFF. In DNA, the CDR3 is TGTGCCAGCAGTTCTTACGGAGAAAAACTGTTTTTT.

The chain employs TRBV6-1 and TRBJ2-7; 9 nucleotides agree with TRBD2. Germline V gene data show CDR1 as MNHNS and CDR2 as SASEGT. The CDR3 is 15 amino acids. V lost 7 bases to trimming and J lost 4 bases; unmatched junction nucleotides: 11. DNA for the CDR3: TGTGCCAGCATCAAAGGGGCTAGCGGGACTTACGAGCAGTACTTC. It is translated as CASIKGASGTYEQYF.